These T cell receptor beta chains were read from a single sample in a study of T-cell memory formation after mild COVID-19. TCRdb re-derived calls from the 5' RACE reads in MiXCR, one entry per CDR3 protein. This sample has more than 120,000 distinct CDR3 sequences, with over 15% found just once. Material for sequencing was PBMCs or a T cell subset sorted from them (not recorded which). The source is an adult woman who had mild COVID-19 (a few samples of this study predate the infection). Cell type and time point are not known. Each CDR3 is given with its conserved first and last residue. A D gene is named only where the DNA matches it firmly. Rows give clone size only sometimes, using once, few, many, or a class for an expanded clone.

V	D	J	size	CDR3	DNA
TRBV5-1	NA	TRBJ2-5	few	CASSLSAGSKETQYF	TGCGCCAGCAGCTTGTCCGCAGGGTCGAAGGAGACCCAGTACTTC
TRBV5-1	TRBD2	TRBJ2-7	NA	CASSLTGGKYEQYF	TGCGCCAGCAGCTTGACCGGGGGGAAATACGAGCAGTACTTC
TRBV5-1	NA	TRBJ1-3	few	CASSLNPPGKGNTIYF	TGCGCCAGCAGCTTGAATCCACCAGGAAAAGGAAACACCATATATTTT
TRBV21-1	NA	TRBJ2-5	once	CASLVGQYQETQYF	TGTGCCAGCCTAGTGGGGCAGTACCAAGAGACCCAGTACTTC
TRBV7-2	NA	TRBJ2-7	few	CASSLGPGKSYEQYF	TGTGCCAGCAGCTTAGGCCCGGGTAAGAGCTACGAGCAGTACTTC
TRBV15	NA	TRBJ1-4	NA	CATSRDPTDNEKLFF	TGTGCCACCAGCAGAGACCCGACTGATAATGAAAAACTGTTTTTT
TRBV12-3/TRBV12-4	TRBD1	TRBJ1-2	NA	CASSLVRQGFSF	TGTGCCAGCAGTTTGGTTAGACAGGGGTTTAGCTTC
TRBV5-6	NA	TRBJ2-7	NA	CASSPSNYEQYF	TGTGCCAGCAGTCCTTCAAACTACGAGCAGTACTTC
TRBV6-5	NA	TRBJ2-1	many	CASSSPAGNYNEQFF	TGTGCCAGCAGTTCCCCTGCCGGGAACTACAATGAGCAGTTCTTC
TRBV20-1	NA	TRBJ2-6	many	CSAFQGGSGANVLTF	TGCAGTGCTTTTCAGGGGGGCTCTGGGGCCAACGTCCTGACTTTC
TRBV12-3/TRBV12-4	NA	TRBJ1-1	few	CASSSYAEGAFF	TGTGCCAGCAGTTCCTATGCCGAGGGAGCTTTCTTT
TRBV3-1	NA	TRBJ2-7	NA	CASSFRWYEQYF	TGTGCCAGCAGTTTCAGATGGTACGAGCAGTACTTC
TRBV7-9	NA	TRBJ1-1	NA	CASSPDDTFEAFF	TGTGCCAGCAGTCCCGACGACACATTTGAAGCTTTCTTT
TRBV4-1	NA	TRBJ2-7	NA	CASSQDLITYEQYF	TGCGCCAGCAGCCAAGATCTAATTACCTACGAGCAGTACTTC
TRBV7-8	NA	TRBJ1-6	NA	CASSQRSGPNSPLHF	TGTGCCAGCAGCCAAAGGTCGGGACCTAATTCACCCCTCCACTTT
TRBV2	NA	TRBJ1-1	few	CASSALRSDRGLGPEAFF	TGTGCCAGCAGTGCCCTCCGATCGGACCGGGGTTTAGGCCCTGAAGCTTTCTTT
TRBV7-8	NA	TRBJ2-7	NA	CASSFYSHEQYF	TGTGCCAGCAGCTTCTACTCCCACGAGCAGTACTTC
TRBV7-9	NA	TRBJ2-5	few	CASSLRLEVGETQYF	TGTGCCAGCAGCTTAAGGCTAGAAGTGGGGGAGACCCAGTACTTC
TRBV18	NA	TRBJ1-2	NA	CASSPGRPYGYTF	TGTGCCAGCTCACCAGGCCGCCCCTATGGCTACACCTTC
TRBV5-1	TRBD1	TRBJ2-1	NA	CASSLGLGTGSDNEQFF	TGCGCCAGCAGCTTGGGGTTGGGGACAGGGTCGGACAATGAGCAGTTCTTC
TRBV4-1	NA	TRBJ2-7	NA	CASSQYRDSYEQYF	TGCGCCAGCAGCCAATATAGGGACTCCTACGAGCAGTACTTC
TRBV20-1	TRBD2	TRBJ2-1	many	CSARTSGRVIGDEQFF	TGCAGTGCTAGAACTAGCGGGAGGGTCATAGGGGATGAGCAGTTCTTC
TRBV10-3	NA	TRBJ1-5	few	CAISESVRAGLGQPQHF	TGTGCCATCAGTGAGTCAGTTAGAGCAGGGCTGGGGCAGCCCCAGCATTTT
TRBV2	NA	TRBJ2-2	NA	CASSEGGSYTGELFF	TGTGCCAGCAGTGAGGGAGGAAGTTACACCGGGGAGCTGTTTTTT
TRBV2	TRBD2	TRBJ2-1	few	CASSEAPGTSGRPQFF	TGTGCCAGCAGTGAAGCTCCCGGGACTAGCGGGAGGCCTCAGTTCTTC
TRBV4-1	TRBD1	TRBJ1-2	NA	CASSQATGDNYGYTF	TGCGCCAGCAGCCAAGCCACAGGGGATAACTATGGCTACACCTTC
TRBV7-3	NA	TRBJ2-1	NA	CASSPDAGTYNEQFF	TGTGCCAGCAGCCCCGATGCGGGGACCTACAATGAGCAGTTCTTC
TRBV7-2	TRBD2	TRBJ2-3	few	CASSTTSGSIDTQYF	TGTGCCAGCAGTACCACTAGCGGGAGCATAGATACGCAGTATTTT
TRBV15	TRBD2	TRBJ2-1	NA	CATSDVAGGPVVDEQFF	TGTGCCACCAGCGACGTAGCGGGAGGGCCCGTGGTCGATGAGCAGTTCTTC
TRBV7-2	NA	TRBJ2-5	few	CASSLGLGGGAETQYF	TGTGCCAGCAGCTTAGGGCTTGGTGGGGGTGCAGAGACCCAGTACTTC
TRBV12-3/TRBV12-4	NA	TRBJ2-1	NA	CASSPLGEQFF	TGTGCCAGCAGTCCCTTGGGTGAGCAGTTCTTC
TRBV6-2/TRBV6-3	NA	TRBJ1-1	NA	CASHFRRANTEAFF	TGTGCCAGCCACTTCCGCAGGGCCAACACTGAAGCTTTCTTT
TRBV5-1	NA	TRBJ2-7	many	CASSSGQGSYEQYF	TGTGCCAGCAGTTCCGGGCAGGGGTCCTACGAGCAGTACTTC
TRBV18	NA	TRBJ2-2	few	CASSTDFETLELFF	TGTGCCAGCTCAACGGATTTTGAAACCTTGGAGCTGTTTTTT
TRBV7-8	NA	TRBJ2-7	NA	CASSLGGSSSYEQYF	TGTGCCAGCAGCTTAGGCGGCAGCAGCTCCTACGAGCAGTACTTC
TRBV6-5	NA	TRBJ2-1	NA	CASSYPGTNEQFF	TGTGCCAGCAGTTACCCCGGGACTAATGAGCAGTTCTTC
TRBV24-1	NA	TRBJ2-3	many	CATSASTVTDTQYF	TGTGCCACCAGTGCATCCACTGTCACAGATACGCAGTATTTT
TRBV20-1	TRBD1	TRBJ1-1	NA	CSASPGTGNTEAFF	TGCAGTGCTAGCCCCGGGACAGGGAATACTGAAGCTTTCTTT
TRBV12-5	TRBD1	TRBJ1-5	few	CASGFPQGGSNQPQHF	TGTGCTAGTGGTTTCCCCCAGGGGGGGAGCAATCAGCCCCAGCATTTT
TRBV15	NA	TRBJ1-5	NA	CATSRDKGVGNQPQHF	TGTGCCACCAGCAGAGATAAGGGCGTCGGCAATCAGCCCCAGCATTTT
TRBV12-3/TRBV12-4	NA	TRBJ2-1	NA	CASSRDSLYNEQFF	TGTGCCAGCAGTAGGGACTCGCTATACAATGAGCAGTTCTTC
TRBV16	TRBD2	TRBJ2-7	NA	CASSPRLAGYEQYF	TGTGCCAGCAGCCCCAGACTAGCGGGCTACGAGCAGTACTTC
TRBV11-3	NA	TRBJ2-5	few	CASSLGSTHQETQYF	TGTGCCAGCAGCTTAGGATCTACCCACCAAGAGACCCAGTACTTC
TRBV20-1	NA	TRBJ2-3	many	CSARERAGDTQYF	TGCAGTGCTAGGGAGCGGGCAGGAGATACGCAGTATTTT
TRBV6-5	NA	TRBJ1-1	NA	CASSPVTVSEAFF	TGTGCCAGCAGTCCAGTGACAGTGAGCGAAGCTTTCTTT
TRBV7-8	NA	TRBJ2-3	NA	CASSLESALRAADTQYF	TGTGCCAGCAGCCTAGAGAGCGCATTAAGAGCCGCAGATACGCAGTATTTT
TRBV20-1	NA	TRBJ1-2	NA	CSAPLQGRSVGYTF	TGCAGTGCTCCCCTCCAGGGTCGGTCGGTAGGCTACACCTTC
TRBV20-1	TRBD2	TRBJ2-3	NA	CSLAGSTDTQYF	TGCAGTTTAGCGGGGAGCACAGATACGCAGTATTTT
TRBV3-1	TRBD2	TRBJ2-1	few	CASSSSAGDNEQFF	TGTGCCAGCAGCTCCTCAGCGGGAGACAATGAGCAGTTCTTC
TRBV20-1	TRBD2	TRBJ2-3	few	CSARAASGGVRGTDTQYF	TGCAGTGCCAGAGCGGCTAGCGGGGGGGTCCGAGGCACAGATACGCAGTATTTT
TRBV13	TRBD2	TRBJ2-3	few	CASSLPSAGNTDTQYF	TGTGCCAGCAGCTTGCCGTCAGCGGGGAACACAGATACGCAGTATTTT
TRBV7-2	NA	TRBJ1-6	NA	CASSLDKSNSPLHF	TGTGCCAGCAGCTTAGACAAGTCGAATTCACCCCTCCACTTT
TRBV9	NA	TRBJ2-3	medium-sized	CASSVGLLRTDTQYF	TGTGCCAGCAGCGTAGGACTCCTCCGCACAGATACGCAGTATTTT
TRBV20-1	TRBD1	TRBJ1-4	NA	CSARGRQGGEKLFF	TGCAGTGCTAGAGGTCGACAGGGGGGTGAAAAACTGTTTTTT
TRBV7-3	NA	TRBJ2-3	few	CASSLQPSGTDTQYF	TGTGCCAGCAGCTTACAGCCTTCGGGCACAGATACGCAGTATTTT
TRBV29-1	NA	TRBJ2-7	few	CSVEADHYEQYF	TGCAGCGTTGAAGCGGACCACTACGAGCAGTACTTC
TRBV2	NA	TRBJ1-5	NA	CASRDPRGGSQPQHF	TGTGCCAGCAGAGACCCCAGGGGAGGGAGTCAGCCCCAGCATTTT
TRBV5-1	TRBD2	TRBJ2-1	NA	CASGTTKNYNEQFF	TGCGCCAGCGGGACTACGAAGAACTACAATGAGCAGTTCTTC
TRBV11-3	NA	TRBJ2-2	NA	CASSLISGSMGELFF	TGTGCCAGCAGCTTAATATCAGGGAGTATGGGGGAGCTGTTTTTT